Below are 22 T cell receptor beta chains sequenced from a single sample in a study of shared clonotypes between healthy human individuals. Profiled with immunoSEQ multiplex PCR; TCRdb holds only in-frame clones, not every one. The table includes around 2,000,000 clones, about 95% detected once. CD45RO negativity and positive selection for CCR7 defined naive CD8 cells, a population that excluded terminally differentiated effector memory CD45RA+ cells. Specimen: naive CD8+ T cells sorted from blood. The source of these receptors is a man aged 18 to 35 in good health.

This clone occurred once. The chain couples TRBV2 to TRBJ2-7; no definite D call. Germline V gives CDR1 SNHLY, CDR2 FYNNEI. V was shortened by 0 bases and J by 2 bases, with 11 bases between the two germline ends. This CDR3 has 15 residues. Here the CDR3 reads CASSEAIGNAYEQYF. The CDR3 nucleotides are TGTGCCAGCAGTGAAGCGATAGGGAACGCCTACGAGCAGTACTTC.

Written as DNA, the CDR3 is TGCAGCGTTGAAGGCTTACTAGCGGGGGACTACAATGAGCAGTTCTTC. Translation gives CSVEGLLAGDYNEQFF. V and J are TRBV29-1 and TRBJ2-1; 11 bases fit TRBD2. This CDR3 contains 16 residues. J was trimmed by 3 bases and V by 1 base; bases with no gene match: 5. Germline loops: CDR1 SQVTM, CDR2 ANQGSEA.

This chain uses TRBV25-1 with TRBJ1-1; D gene unclear. The CDR3 has 12 residues. Per the germline V gene, CDR1 is MGHDK and CDR2 is SYGVNS. Trimming stripped 1 base from V and 7 bases from J, with 7 bases between. The CDR3 region is CASSELFDEAFF. CDR3 sequence (DNA): TGTGCCAGCAGTGAATTGTTTGATGAAGCTTTCTTT.

Notes on this clone: The sample carries other DNA sequences with the same CDR3. The V and J genes are TRBV4-1 and TRBJ1-2; D ambiguous. The CDR3 is 11 amino acids. V was trimmed by 0 bases and J by 7 bases, leaving 3 bases between them. Germline loops: CDR1 MGHRA, CDR2 YSYEKL. CDR3 nucleotide sequence: TGCGCCAGCAGCCAAGAGGGTGGCTACACCTTC. Protein product: CASSQEGGYTF.

This clone came up once. The gene calls are TRBV4-1 and TRBJ2-2; D is unresolved. This CDR3 contains 12 residues. Germline lookup yields CDR1 MGHRA and CDR2 YSYEKL. V dropped 4 bases and J dropped 5 bases, with 5 bases sitting between them. The CDR3 DNA sequence: TGCGCCAGCAGCCTCCTAACCGGGGAGCTGTTTTTT. Protein: CASSLLTGELFF.

V gene TRBV30 combines with J gene TRBJ2-3; tentatively, D is TRBD1 or TRBD2 (5 bases each). The germline V gene encodes CDR1 GTSNPN and CDR2 SVGIG (reference sequence). V lost 2 bases and J 2 bases, leaving 11 bases between the germline ends. CDR3 length: 14 amino acids. CDR3 protein: CAWSTGAPTDTQYF. The CDR3 DNA is TGTGCCTGGAGTACCGGGGCGCCCACAGATACGCAGTATTTT.

About this clone: The same CDR3 can be traced to other DNA sequences in this sample. This chain uses TRBV5-1 with TRBJ1-1; D is possibly TRBD1 (5 bases). This CDR3 comprises 13 residues. The V and J ends lost 4 bases and 4 bases respectively, with 11 bases between them. Germline assignment: CDR1 SGHRS and CDR2 YFSETQ. This chain's CDR3 is CASSLGVSTEAFF. For the CDR3, the DNA is TGCGCCAGCAGCCTAGGGGTCTCCACTGAAGCTTTCTTT.

This clone occurred once. The V gene is TRBV27, the J gene TRBJ2-7, with D hard to call. V was shortened by 8 bases and J by 0 bases, with 8 bases between the two germline ends. The CDR3 has 12 amino acids. Germline lookup yields CDR1 MNHEY and CDR2 SMNVEV (reference sequence). The CDR3 protein is CASGISSYEQYF. DNA for the CDR3: TGTGCCAGCGGGATTAGCTCCTACGAGCAGTACTTC.

The rearrangement joins TRBV5-1 to TRBJ2-7; 9 positions match TRBD1. After removal of 4 bases from V and 4 bases from J, the junction contained 9 bases not matched to a gene. CDR3 length: 15 residues. Germline CDR1 is SGHRS and CDR2 is YFSETQ. CDR3 nucleotide sequence: TGCGCCAGCAGCCAGTCCACAGGGGGCGGGTACGAGCAGTACTTC. It is translated as CASSQSTGGGYEQYF.

In regard to this clone: The sample holds other DNA sequences that translate to the same CDR3. The chain uses TRBV2 and TRBJ1-1; TRBD1 aligns across 8 bases. The CDR3 length is 13 residues. The junction had 2 bases not matched to a gene; V was cut back by 7 bases and J by 1 base. Germline values: CDR1 SNHLY, CDR2 FYNNEI. CDR3 DNA: TGTGCCAGCACTGGACAGGGGAACACTGAAGCTTTCTTT. It specifies CASTGQGNTEAFF.

The rearrangement links TRBV6-6 to TRBJ2-7; no clear D gene. V was clipped by 2 bases and J by 0 bases, with 11 bases between them. CDR1 MNHNY and CDR2 SVGAGI come from the germline V gene (reference sequence). The CDR3 loop spans 15 amino acids. CDR3 sequence: CASSYGGFSSYEQYF. The CDR3 DNA sequence: TGTGCCAGCAGTTACGGTGGCTTCTCCTCCTACGAGCAGTACTTC.

This clone was observed a few times. The chain links TRBV27 to TRBJ1-6; D remains ambiguous. This CDR3 region has 15 residues. CDR1 and CDR2 from the germline V gene are MNHEY and SMNVEV (reference sequence). Trimming left V 5 bases short and J 5 bases short, with 13 bases between. The CDR3 nucleotides read TGTGCCAGCAGTCTTAAACTTGGGAATAATTCACCCCTCCACTTT. It encodes CASSLKLGNNSPLHF.

The chain couples TRBV9 to TRBJ1-2; no firm D call. Trimming took off 4 bases at V and 0 bases at J, with 13 bases between the two ends. The germline gives CDR1 SGDLS, CDR2 YYNGEE. This CDR3 comprises 15 residues. Written as DNA, the CDR3 is TGTGCCAGCAGCACATACACGTTAGCTAACTATGGCTACACCTTC. This encodes CASSTYTLANYGYTF.

The CDR3 DNA is TGTGCCAGCAGTGAATTCCCAACCGAGACAGGGGGCTACGAGCAGTACTTC. Translation: CASSEFPTETGGYEQYF. The V and J genes are TRBV6-1 and TRBJ2-7, with TRBD1 matching 9 bases. The CDR3 is 17 residues long. CDR1 is MNHNS and CDR2 is SASEGT in the germline V gene. V shed 2 bases, J shed 3 bases, and the junction held 11 bases outside the gene matches.

CDR3 sequence (DNA): TGTGCCAGCAGTGGATTAGGCTACCCCTACGAGCAGTACTTC. Encoded protein: CASSGLGYPYEQYF. This chain uses TRBV6-1 with TRBJ2-7; D not certain. V lost 4 bases, J lost 2 bases, and 12 bases lay in between. The germline gives CDR1 MNHNS, CDR2 SASEGT. The CDR3 sequence is 14 residues long.

The rearrangement links TRBV7-8 to TRBJ2-3; D possibly corresponds to TRBD2 (6 bases). The CDR3 sequence is 17 residues long. V was shortened by 3 bases and J by 3 bases, with 19 bases between the two germline ends. Germline V CDR1 and CDR2: SGHVS, FQNEAQ. The CDR3 DNA reads as TGTGCCAGCAGCTTCAGGACCCTTGCTGGGAGGACAGATACGCAGTATTTT. Its protein product is CASSFRTLAGRTDTQYF.

In its sample, this clone was seen once. The J gene is TRBJ1-1, the V gene TRBV6-1; D is undetermined. The CDR3 contains 13 residues. V was pared by 8 bases and J by 3 bases, with 13 bases between. Germline CDR1 MNHNS, CDR2 SASEGT. CDR3 nucleotides: TGTGCCAGCTCCCCTCTATCGTACACTGAAGCTTTCTTT. Translated: CASSPLSYTEAFF.

Worth noting for this clone: The sample has other DNA sequences that encode this CDR3 too. V is TRBV28 and J is TRBJ2-2; TRBD2 might be the D (6 bases). Trimming stripped 3 bases from V and 4 bases from J, with 9 bases between. The CDR3 consists of 14 residues. Germline V gene data show CDR1 as MDHEN and CDR2 as SYDVKM. CDR3 region: CASSLQGGTGELFF. The CDR3, as DNA: TGTGCCAGCAGTTTGCAGGGAGGCACCGGGGAGCTGTTTTTT.

This chain connects TRBV5-4 to TRBJ2-1; possible D gene TRBD2, 5 bases. The CDR3 is 16 amino acids. Germline CDR1 and CDR2: SGHNT and YYREEE (reference sequence). Trimming took 2 bases from V and 2 from J, leaving 14 bases between them. The CDR3, as DNA: TGTGCCAGCAGCTTATTGGGCGCGGGTACCTACAATGAGCAGTTCTTC. Its translation is CASSLLGAGTYNEQFF.

V and J are TRBV9 and TRBJ1-3; a weak D match, TRBD1 (5 bases). Germline assignment: CDR1 SGDLS and CDR2 YYNGEE. The CDR3 has 13 amino acids. Trimming removed 7 bases from V and 9 bases from J, with 17 bases in between. The CDR3 here is CASGPGGSPTIYF. CDR3 bases: TGTGCCAGCGGACCCGGGGGAAGTCCCACCATATATTTT.

The genes are TRBV7-6 and TRBJ2-2; D gene uncertain. This CDR3 has 14 residues. Trimming left V 1 base short and J 6 bases short, with 9 bases between. CDR1 SGHVS and CDR2 FNYEAQ come from the germline V gene. The CDR3 nucleotides are TGTGCCAGCAGCTTAGAGGCTAACTCCGGGGAGCTGTTTTTT. Its translation: CASSLEANSGELFF.

Regarding this clone: Distinct nucleotide sequences in the sample also encode this CDR3. This chain connects TRBV7-2 to TRBJ1-5; no reliable D call. The CDR3 has 13 amino acids. Trimming took 2 bases from V and 1 from J, leaving 3 bases between them. Germline V gives CDR1 SGHTA, CDR2 FQGNSA. The CDR3 DNA sequence: TGTGCCAGCAGCTTACTAAGCAATCAGCCCCAGCATTTT. This translates into CASSLLSNQPQHF.